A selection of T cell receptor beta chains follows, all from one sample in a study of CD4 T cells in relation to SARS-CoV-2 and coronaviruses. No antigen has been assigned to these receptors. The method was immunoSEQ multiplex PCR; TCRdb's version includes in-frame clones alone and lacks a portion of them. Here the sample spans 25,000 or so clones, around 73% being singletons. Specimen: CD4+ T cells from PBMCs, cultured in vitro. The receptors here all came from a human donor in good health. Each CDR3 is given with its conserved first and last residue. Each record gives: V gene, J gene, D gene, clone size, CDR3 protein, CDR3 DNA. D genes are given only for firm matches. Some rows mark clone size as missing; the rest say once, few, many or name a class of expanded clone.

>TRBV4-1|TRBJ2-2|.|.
CASSQYTGTENTGELFF
TGCGCCAGCAGCCAATACACCGGGACGGAGAACACCGGGGAGCTGTTTTTT
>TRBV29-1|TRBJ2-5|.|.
CSVIPGQTWSETQYF
TGCAGCGTTATCCCGGGACAAACATGGTCAGAGACCCAGTACTTC
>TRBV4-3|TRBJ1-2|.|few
CASSPGPGDGYTF
TGCGCCAGCAGCCCAGGGCCTGGGGATGGCTACACCTTC
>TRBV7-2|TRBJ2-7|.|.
CASSFTQRPYEQYF
TGTGCCAGCAGCTTCACACAGAGACCCTACGAGCAGTACTTC
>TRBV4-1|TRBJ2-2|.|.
CASIGGTGELFF
TGCGCCAGCATTGGGGGTACCGGGGAGCTGTTTTTT
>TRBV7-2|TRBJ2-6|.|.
CASSSGSGANVLTF
TGTGCCAGCAGCTCGGGGAGTGGGGCCAACGTCCTGACTTTC
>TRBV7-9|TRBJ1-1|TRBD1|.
CASSLGARGWAEAFF
TGTGCCAGCAGCTTAGGGGCCAGGGGGTGGGCTGAAGCTTTCTTT
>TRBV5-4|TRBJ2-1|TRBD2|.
CASSSRGGLAGGGEQFF
TGTGCCAGCAGCTCCCGGGGGGGACTAGCGGGAGGTGGTGAGCAGTTCTTC
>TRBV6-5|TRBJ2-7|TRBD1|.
CASSPLRTGGGEQYF
TGTGCCAGCAGTCCCCTCCGGACAGGGGGCGGCGAGCAGTACTTC
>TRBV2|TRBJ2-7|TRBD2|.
CASRVYSGGFYEQYF
TGTGCCAGCAGAGTTTACAGCGGGGGATTCTACGAGCAGTACTTC
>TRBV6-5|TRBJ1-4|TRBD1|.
CASTGQGGEKLFF
TGTGCCAGCACCGGACAGGGGGGTGAAAAACTGTTTTTT
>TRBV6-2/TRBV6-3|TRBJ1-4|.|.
CASSTGSTNEKLFF
TGTGCCAGCAGTACAGGGTCGACTAATGAAAAACTGTTTTTT
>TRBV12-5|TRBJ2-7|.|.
CASGTVPGSEQYF
TGTGCTAGTGGGACCGTCCCCGGATCCGAGCAGTACTTC
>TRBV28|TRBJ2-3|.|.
CASSFPSKDTQYF
TGTGCCAGCAGTTTCCCTTCGAAGGATACGCAGTATTTT
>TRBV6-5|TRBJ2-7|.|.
CARRTENYEQYF
TGTGCCAGACGGACGGAAAATTACGAGCAGTACTTC
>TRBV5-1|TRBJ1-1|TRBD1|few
CASSRSGGDTEAFF
TGCGCCAGCAGCCGGTCAGGGGGGGACACTGAAGCTTTCTTT
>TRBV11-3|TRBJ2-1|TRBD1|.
CASSETGTGGGEQFF
TGTGCCAGCAGCGAAACCGGGACAGGGGGCGGTGAGCAGTTCTTC
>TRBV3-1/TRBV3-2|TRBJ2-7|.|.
CASSQGAGSYEQYF
TGTGCCAGCAGCCAAGGTGCGGGCTCCTACGAGCAGTACTTC
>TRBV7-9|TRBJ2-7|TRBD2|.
CASSPIAGRSPEQYF
TGTGCCAGCAGCCCTATAGCGGGCCGATCTCCCGAGCAGTACTTC
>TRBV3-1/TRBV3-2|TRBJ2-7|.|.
CASSQGYAREQYF
TGTGCCAGCAGCCAAGGGTATGCACGCGAGCAGTACTTC
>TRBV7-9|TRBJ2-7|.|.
CASSLTEDEQYF
TGTGCCAGCAGCTTAACGGAGGACGAGCAGTACTTC
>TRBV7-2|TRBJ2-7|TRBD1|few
CASSVGGGSYEQYF
TGTGCCAGCAGCGTAGGGGGCGGATCCTACGAGCAGTACTTC
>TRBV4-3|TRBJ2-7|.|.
CASSQVRRGREQYF
TGCGCCAGCAGCCAAGTTCGGAGGGGGAGGGAGCAGTACTTC
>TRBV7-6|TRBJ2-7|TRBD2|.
CASSLLAGEIYEQYF
TGTGCCAGCAGCTTACTAGCGGGGGAGATCTACGAGCAGTACTTC
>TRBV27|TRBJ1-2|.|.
CASSLTGIYGYTF
TGTGCCAGCAGTCTAACGGGTATCTATGGCTACACCTTC
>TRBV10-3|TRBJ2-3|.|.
CAISEPGLSITQYF
TGTGCCATCAGTGAGCCGGGACTTTCCATTACTCAGTATTTT
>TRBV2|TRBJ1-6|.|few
CASGQNNSPLHF
TGTGCCAGCGGGCAGAATAATTCACCCCTCCACTTT
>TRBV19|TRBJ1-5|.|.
CASTEDSNSNQPQHF
TGTGCCAGTACAGAGGACAGCAATAGCAATCAGCCCCAGCATTTT
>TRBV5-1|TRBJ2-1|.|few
CASSAGGSEHEQFF
TGCGCCAGCAGCGCAGGAGGGAGTGAACATGAGCAGTTCTTC
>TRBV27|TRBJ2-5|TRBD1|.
CASSQDRKRETQYF
TGTGCCAGCAGTCAGGACAGGAAGCGTGAGACCCAGTACTTC
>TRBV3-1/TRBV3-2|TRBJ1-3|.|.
CASSQDLTAGNTIYF
TGTGCCAGCAGCCAAGATTTAACAGCTGGAAACACCATATATTTT
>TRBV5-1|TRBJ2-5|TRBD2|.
CASSYPLRGGIQETQYF
TGCGCCAGCAGCTACCCTTTACGGGGGGGGATTCAAGAGACCCAGTACTTC
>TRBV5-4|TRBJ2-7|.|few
CATGDYSEQYF
TGTGCCACGGGAGACTACAGCGAGCAGTACTTC
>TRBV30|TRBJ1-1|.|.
CAWSVLRGSGEAFF
TGTGCCTGGAGTGTTCTCAGGGGTAGTGGTGAAGCTTTCTTT
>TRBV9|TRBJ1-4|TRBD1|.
CASSLRQGDNEKLFF
TGTGCCAGCAGCCTTCGACAGGGTGATAATGAAAAACTGTTTTTT
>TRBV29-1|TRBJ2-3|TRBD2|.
CSVDGGTSGSTDTQYF
TGCAGCGTTGATGGGGGGACTAGCGGGAGCACAGATACGCAGTATTTT
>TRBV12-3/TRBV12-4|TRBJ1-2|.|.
CASSFLDRYGYTF
TGTGCCAGCAGTTTTCTCGACCGTTATGGCTACACCTTC
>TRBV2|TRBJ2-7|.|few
CASSARGPTYEQYF
TGTGCCAGCAGTGCGCGGGGGCCAACCTACGAGCAGTACTTC
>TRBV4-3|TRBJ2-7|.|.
CASSQDRLVHEQYF
TGCGCCAGCAGCCAAGATCGTTTGGTCCACGAGCAGTACTTC
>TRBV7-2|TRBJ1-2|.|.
CASSFPGNYGYTF
TGTGCCAGCAGCTTTCCGGGAAACTATGGCTACACCTTC
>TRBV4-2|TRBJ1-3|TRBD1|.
CASSQASDRGLPGNTIYF
TGTGCCAGCAGCCAAGCGAGCGACAGGGGCTTGCCGGGAAACACCATATATTTT
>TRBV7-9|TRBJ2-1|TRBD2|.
CASSLVRGSVYNEQFF
TGTGCCAGCAGCTTAGTTCGCGGGAGCGTGTACAATGAGCAGTTCTTC
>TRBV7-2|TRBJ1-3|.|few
CASSSYGPIYF
TGTGCCAGCAGCTCCTACGGCCCCATATATTTT
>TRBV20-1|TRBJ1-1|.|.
CSARGDTEAFF
TGCAGTGCTAGAGGGGACACTGAAGCTTTCTTT
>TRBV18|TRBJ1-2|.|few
CASSPRQDNYGYTF
TGTGCCAGCTCACCACGGCAGGACAACTATGGCTACACCTTC
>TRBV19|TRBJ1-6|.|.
CASSISSGRINSPLHF
TGTGCCAGTAGTATAAGCTCAGGACGGATTAATTCACCCCTCCACTTT
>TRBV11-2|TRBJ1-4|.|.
CASSPGPTRNEKLFF
TGTGCCAGCAGTCCTGGTCCGACACGAAATGAAAAACTGTTTTTT
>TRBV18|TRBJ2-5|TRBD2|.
CASSPGTSGAARTQYF
TGTGCCAGCTCACCTGGGACTAGCGGGGCCGCGCGGACCCAGTACTTC
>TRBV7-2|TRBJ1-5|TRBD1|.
CASSLLAGGLGQPQHF
TGTGCCAGCAGCTTACTGGCAGGGGGCCTCGGTCAGCCCCAGCATTTT
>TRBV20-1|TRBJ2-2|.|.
CSAIDRGELFF
TGCAGTGCTATAGACCGGGGGGAGCTGTTTTTT
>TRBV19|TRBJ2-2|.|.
CASSIWERGNTGELFF
TGTGCCAGTAGTATCTGGGAGAGGGGGAACACCGGGGAGCTGTTTTTT
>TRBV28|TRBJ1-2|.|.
CASSSLGDGYTF
TGTGCCAGCAGTTCCCTCGGGGATGGCTACACCTTC
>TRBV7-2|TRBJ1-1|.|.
CASSLLGVTEAFF
TGTGCCAGCAGCTTACTCGGGGTCACTGAAGCTTTCTTT
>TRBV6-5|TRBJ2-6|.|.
CASGASWSGANVLTF
TGTGCCAGCGGGGCCAGTTGGTCGGGGGCCAACGTCCTGACTTTC